This is a list of T cell receptor beta chains from one sample in a study of T cells in Graves' hyperthyroidism and ophthalmopathy. TCRdb ran MiXCR on the multiplex PCR reads and lists one entry per CDR3 protein. The repertoire includes a few hundred thousand distinct CDR3 sequences, 20% to 30% of them detected once, and roughly 80% sits in the top ten. Material: blood. The receptors originated from a middle-aged man with Graves' hyperthyroidism. Both conserved end residues are part of each CDR3. The order of the fields is J gene, clone size, D gene, V gene, CDR3 protein, CDR3 DNA. A D gene is named only where the DNA matches it firmly. Expanded clones are given a class, and other clones once, few, many or no size at all.

J gene: TRBJ1-1
clone size: few
D gene: -
V gene: TRBV19
CDR3 protein: CASRGGGAPNTEAFF
CDR3 DNA: TGTGCCAGTAGGGGAGGAGGGGCCCCTAACACTGAAGCTTTCTTT

J gene: TRBJ2-2
clone size: once
D gene: -
V gene: TRBV6-2/TRBV6-3
CDR3 protein: CASSYSRQIGNTEELFF
CDR3 DNA: TGTGCCAGCAGTTACTCGAGACAGATCGGTAACACCGAGGAGCTGTTTTTT

J gene: TRBJ2-7
clone size: many
D gene: -
V gene: TRBV2
CDR3 protein: CASSEGAEVSYEQYF
CDR3 DNA: TGTGCCAGCAGTGAAGGAGCGGAAGTCTCCTACGAGCAGTACTTC

J gene: TRBJ2-1
clone size: few
D gene: -
V gene: TRBV2
CDR3 protein: CASRTSNEQFF
CDR3 DNA: TGTGCCAGCAGGACTTCAAATGAGCAGTTCTTC

J gene: TRBJ1-3
clone size: -
D gene: TRBD1
V gene: TRBV9
CDR3 protein: CASSVQDRGGGNTIYF
CDR3 DNA: TGTGCCAGCAGCGTACAAGACAGGGGTGGAGGAAACACCATATATTTT

J gene: TRBJ2-1
clone size: few
D gene: TRBD2
V gene: TRBV20-1
CDR3 protein: CSAVTSTSGRAWGNEQFF
CDR3 DNA: TGCAGTGCTGTCACCTCCACTAGCGGGAGGGCCTGGGGTAATGAGCAGTTCTTC

J gene: TRBJ2-1
clone size: few
D gene: -
V gene: TRBV28
CDR3 protein: CASLRPDSADNEQFF
CDR3 DNA: TGTGCCAGCTTGAGGCCGGACAGCGCCGACAATGAGCAGTTCTTC

J gene: TRBJ2-5
clone size: -
D gene: -
V gene: TRBV6-1
CDR3 protein: CASTTDGGGLNQETQYF
CDR3 DNA: TGTGCCAGCACCACTGACGGGGGAGGACTCAACCAAGAGACCCAGTACTTC

J gene: TRBJ2-7
clone size: -
D gene: TRBD2
V gene: TRBV19
CDR3 protein: CASSISGLYEQYF
CDR3 DNA: TGTGCCAGTAGTATTAGCGGGCTCTACGAGCAGTACTTC

J gene: TRBJ2-2
clone size: -
D gene: -
V gene: TRBV10-3
CDR3 protein: CAISQEITGELFF
CDR3 DNA: TGTGCCATCAGTCAGGAGATCACCGGGGAGCTGTTTTTT

J gene: TRBJ2-3
clone size: -
D gene: -
V gene: TRBV19
CDR3 protein: CASSPEEGRDTQYF
CDR3 DNA: TGTGCCAGTAGTCCGGAGGAGGGCCGAGATACGCAGTATTTT

J gene: TRBJ2-3
clone size: -
D gene: -
V gene: TRBV5-1
CDR3 protein: CASSPVRPAVDTQYF
CDR3 DNA: TGCGCCAGCAGCCCCGTCCGACCCGCCGTCGATACGCAGTATTTT

J gene: TRBJ2-7
clone size: many
D gene: TRBD2
V gene: TRBV12-3/TRBV12-4
CDR3 protein: CASSLASGSRGEQYF
CDR3 DNA: TGTGCCAGCAGTTTGGCTAGCGGGAGTAGGGGGGAGCAGTACTTC

J gene: TRBJ2-7
clone size: many
D gene: -
V gene: TRBV11-3
CDR3 protein: CASSSSGNGYEQYF
CDR3 DNA: TGTGCCAGCAGCTCCAGTGGGAACGGCTACGAGCAGTACTTC

J gene: TRBJ2-7
clone size: many
D gene: -
V gene: TRBV6-1
CDR3 protein: CASGVRGYDEQYF
CDR3 DNA: TGTGCCAGCGGAGTCAGGGGTTACGACGAGCAGTACTTC

J gene: TRBJ1-6
clone size: -
D gene: -
V gene: TRBV3-1
CDR3 protein: CASSTSGTQGDSPLHF
CDR3 DNA: TGTGCCAGCAGTACGTCCGGGACTCAGGGAGATTCACCCCTCCACTTT

J gene: TRBJ2-1
clone size: many
D gene: TRBD2
V gene: TRBV11-3
CDR3 protein: CASTYGGVEQFF
CDR3 DNA: TGTGCCAGCACCTACGGGGGGGTCGAGCAGTTCTTC

J gene: TRBJ1-1
clone size: -
D gene: TRBD1
V gene: TRBV6-4
CDR3 protein: CASRATGTTEAFF
CDR3 DNA: TGTGCCAGCAGAGCGACAGGGACCACTGAAGCTTTCTTT

J gene: TRBJ2-3
clone size: few
D gene: TRBD1
V gene: TRBV27
CDR3 protein: CARGTGDSDTQYF
CDR3 DNA: TGTGCCAGGGGGACAGGGGATTCGGATACGCAGTATTTT

J gene: TRBJ2-1
clone size: few
D gene: TRBD2
V gene: TRBV15
CDR3 protein: CATSRGLAGEPFGEQFF
CDR3 DNA: TGTGCCACCAGCAGGGGTCTAGCGGGAGAGCCCTTTGGTGAGCAGTTCTTC

J gene: TRBJ1-3
clone size: -
D gene: -
V gene: TRBV7-9
CDR3 protein: CASSLLEGASSGNTIYF
CDR3 DNA: TGTGCCAGCAGCTTACTGGAGGGCGCGAGCTCTGGAAACACCATATATTTT

J gene: TRBJ2-1
clone size: few
D gene: -
V gene: TRBV6-1
CDR3 protein: CASSSRASSYNEQFF
CDR3 DNA: TGTGCCAGCAGTTCCCGGGCGAGCTCCTACAATGAGCAGTTCTTC

J gene: TRBJ1-2
clone size: few
D gene: -
V gene: TRBV20-1
CDR3 protein: CSAREAVYGYTF
CDR3 DNA: TGCAGTGCTAGAGAGGCGGTGTATGGCTACACCTTC

J gene: TRBJ2-1
clone size: many
D gene: -
V gene: TRBV11-1
CDR3 protein: CASSLSSGSSYNEQFF
CDR3 DNA: TGTGCCAGCAGCCTCTCGAGCGGTAGCTCCTACAATGAGCAGTTCTTC

J gene: TRBJ2-3
clone size: -
D gene: -
V gene: TRBV27
CDR3 protein: CASSLYGSHDTQYF
CDR3 DNA: TGTGCCAGCAGTTTATACGGGAGTCATGATACGCAGTATTTT

J gene: TRBJ1-5
clone size: few
D gene: -
V gene: TRBV6-1
CDR3 protein: CASKASPVGNQPQHF
CDR3 DNA: TGTGCCAGCAAGGCTAGTCCAGTGGGCAATCAGCCCCAGCATTTT

J gene: TRBJ1-1
clone size: few
D gene: -
V gene: TRBV29-1
CDR3 protein: CSVRRQVANTEAFF
CDR3 DNA: TGCAGCGTCCGCCGACAGGTTGCGAACACTGAAGCTTTCTTT

J gene: TRBJ2-5
clone size: many
D gene: -
V gene: TRBV7-2
CDR3 protein: CASTRGGGRQETQYF
CDR3 DNA: TGTGCCAGCACCCGTGGAGGGGGAAGACAAGAGACCCAGTACTTC

J gene: TRBJ2-7
clone size: many
D gene: -
V gene: TRBV11-2
CDR3 protein: CASTLGWGYEQYF
CDR3 DNA: TGTGCCAGCACACTCGGATGGGGCTACGAGCAGTACTTC

J gene: TRBJ1-1
clone size: many
D gene: -
V gene: TRBV3-1
CDR3 protein: CASSKSYTEAFF
CDR3 DNA: TGTGCCAGCAGCAAATCCTACACTGAAGCTTTCTTT

J gene: TRBJ1-1
clone size: -
D gene: -
V gene: TRBV7-9
CDR3 protein: CASSLKSVSNTEAFF
CDR3 DNA: TGTGCCAGCAGCTTAAAATCGGTTTCAAACACTGAAGCTTTCTTT

J gene: TRBJ2-7
clone size: once
D gene: -
V gene: TRBV6-1
CDR3 protein: CASSEGGSNYEQYF
CDR3 DNA: TGTGCCAGCAGTGAAGGTGGGAGTAATTACGAGCAGTACTTC

J gene: TRBJ2-5
clone size: -
D gene: TRBD1
V gene: TRBV5-6
CDR3 protein: CASSLGGQGAAKTQYF
CDR3 DNA: TGTGCCAGCAGCTTGGGGGGACAGGGGGCGGCAAAGACCCAGTACTTC

J gene: TRBJ2-1
clone size: few
D gene: -
V gene: TRBV3-1
CDR3 protein: CASSQVFRAGPGNEQFF
CDR3 DNA: TGTGCCAGCAGCCAAGTGTTCAGGGCGGGACCAGGAAATGAGCAGTTCTTC

J gene: TRBJ2-7
clone size: many
D gene: -
V gene: TRBV6-1
CDR3 protein: CASSEGQRSSYEQYF
CDR3 DNA: TGTGCCAGCAGTGAAGGACAGAGGAGCTCCTACGAGCAGTACTTC

J gene: TRBJ1-2
clone size: -
D gene: -
V gene: TRBV6-2/TRBV6-3
CDR3 protein: CASSSGKDYGYTF
CDR3 DNA: TGTGCCAGCAGTTCAGGGAAAGACTATGGCTACACCTTC

J gene: TRBJ2-3
clone size: few
D gene: -
V gene: TRBV4-2
CDR3 protein: CASSPFYAEANSTDTQYF
CDR3 DNA: TGTGCCAGCAGCCCTTTCTACGCCGAGGCGAACTCCACAGATACGCAGTATTTT

J gene: TRBJ2-1
clone size: -
D gene: -
V gene: TRBV28
CDR3 protein: CASSLLASYNEQFF
CDR3 DNA: TGTGCCAGCAGTTTACTAGCGTCCTACAATGAGCAGTTCTTC

J gene: TRBJ2-1
clone size: -
D gene: TRBD2
V gene: TRBV7-9
CDR3 protein: CASSWGGLADTYNEQFF
CDR3 DNA: TGTGCCAGCAGCTGGGGGGGACTAGCTGATACCTACAATGAGCAGTTCTTC

J gene: TRBJ2-3
clone size: -
D gene: -
V gene: TRBV25-1
CDR3 protein: CASSEDPWRGSTDTQYF
CDR3 DNA: TGTGCCAGCAGTGAAGACCCCTGGCGGGGTAGCACAGATACGCAGTATTTT

J gene: TRBJ1-1
clone size: many
D gene: -
V gene: TRBV3-1
CDR3 protein: CASSQVRQAEAFF
CDR3 DNA: TGTGCCAGCAGCCAAGTTCGACAGGCCGAAGCTTTCTTT

J gene: TRBJ2-7
clone size: many
D gene: -
V gene: TRBV11-2
CDR3 protein: CASSSGTPYEQYF
CDR3 DNA: TGTGCCAGCAGTTCCGGGACACCCTACGAGCAGTACTTC

J gene: TRBJ2-2
clone size: -
D gene: TRBD2
V gene: TRBV11-3
CDR3 protein: CASSLSGLANTGELFF
CDR3 DNA: TGTGCCAGCAGCCTTTCAGGACTAGCCAACACCGGGGAGCTGTTTTTT

J gene: TRBJ2-1
clone size: few
D gene: -
V gene: TRBV7-3
CDR3 protein: CASSPKNYNEQFF
CDR3 DNA: TGTGCCAGCAGCCCAAAGAACTACAATGAGCAGTTCTTC

J gene: TRBJ1-4
clone size: -
D gene: -
V gene: TRBV29-1
CDR3 protein: CSVQGKGRLEKLFF
CDR3 DNA: TGCAGCGTCCAGGGAAAGGGGCGTTTAGAAAAACTGTTTTTT

J gene: TRBJ1-5
clone size: many
D gene: TRBD1
V gene: TRBV5-5
CDR3 protein: CASSIQGAGNQPQHF
CDR3 DNA: TGTGCCAGCAGCATACAGGGGGCTGGTAATCAGCCCCAGCATTTT

J gene: TRBJ2-7
clone size: few
D gene: TRBD1
V gene: TRBV12-3/TRBV12-4
CDR3 protein: CASSFPPGGTGGHHYEQYF
CDR3 DNA: TGTGCCAGCAGTTTTCCCCCGGGCGGGACAGGGGGTCACCACTATGAGCAGTACTTC

J gene: TRBJ2-2
clone size: few
D gene: TRBD2
V gene: TRBV5-1
CDR3 protein: CASSSTSVGGSGELFF
CDR3 DNA: TGCGCCAGCAGCTCTACTAGCGTCGGAGGATCCGGGGAGCTGTTTTTT

J gene: TRBJ1-1
clone size: many
D gene: -
V gene: TRBV28
CDR3 protein: CASTPSEANTEAFF
CDR3 DNA: TGTGCCAGCACCCCTTCTGAGGCGAACACTGAAGCTTTCTTT

J gene: TRBJ1-1
clone size: few
D gene: -
V gene: TRBV5-6
CDR3 protein: CASSRPSRDTEAFF
CDR3 DNA: TGTGCCAGCAGTCGCCCCTCAAGGGACACTGAAGCTTTCTTT

J gene: TRBJ1-2
clone size: few
D gene: TRBD1
V gene: TRBV29-1
CDR3 protein: CSVPSGTGEGYTF
CDR3 DNA: TGCAGCGTGCCCTCCGGGACAGGGGAGGGCTACACCTTC

J gene: TRBJ2-5
clone size: few
D gene: -
V gene: TRBV20-1
CDR3 protein: CSARVASRETQYF
CDR3 DNA: TGCAGTGCTAGAGTGGCTAGTAGGGAGACCCAGTACTTC

J gene: TRBJ2-1
clone size: few
D gene: TRBD2
V gene: TRBV5-1
CDR3 protein: CASSSGTSGSGEQFF
CDR3 DNA: TGCGCCAGCAGCTCAGGGACTAGCGGGAGTGGTGAGCAGTTCTTC